The T cell receptor (beta chain) described here comes from a study of glioma-infiltrating T cells. Per the germline V gene, CDR1 is LGHDT and CDR2 is YNNKEL (reference sequence). The CDR3 runs 13 residues. V was pared by 3 bases and J by 3 bases, with 8 bases between. This clonotype showed up many times. Using RNA template, CDR3s of TCR alpha and beta were amplified with iRepertoire arm-PCR. TCRdb independently ran MiXCR on the multiplex PCR reads; one entry per CDR3 protein. The repertoire holds tens of thousands of distinct CDR3 sequences, with 23% as singletons. The chain joins TRBV3-1 to TRBJ1-1, with D possibly being TRBD1 (5 bases). This TCR derives from a human donor with low-grade glioma or glioblastoma, undergoing nonglioma brain surgery, or in good health (not recorded which). The material sequenced was glioma tissue, nonneoplastic brain tissue, or PBMCs (not recorded which). Written as DNA, the CDR3 is TGTGCCAGCAGCCAGAGGGGAGACACTGAAGCTTTCTTT. The encoded protein is CASSQRGDTEAFF.